Below, one T cell receptor beta chain is given with its context. Original data processing: It was from reference gene primer amplification that nucleated cell counts were estimated. The table came from immunoSEQ multiplex PCR; TCRdb's copy has only in-frame clones and leaves some out. The DNA was the basis for D and trimming; V, J and clone size are from that table. The table includes 250,000 or so clones, roughly 88% detected once. Trimming left V 5 bases short and J 1 base short, with 11 bases between. CDR3 length: 14 amino acids. Per germline, CDR1 SGHTA and CDR2 FQGNSA. This sample was taken from a study of blood T cell repertoires in COVID-19. Across the study: The samples span acute and convalescent COVID-19 from the United States, Italy and Spain. In each case, the material was cDNA or gDNA derived from T cells, B-cell-depleted T cells, or PBMCs.

The material sequenced was peripheral blood. The chain recombines TRBV7-2 with TRBJ1-1, with D perhaps matching TRBD1 (5 bases). This TCR derives from a young woman with acute or convalescent COVID-19. The CDR3 protein is CASSPGQGNTEAFF. CDR3 in DNA: TGTGCCAGCAGCCCCGGACAAGGGAACACTGAAGCTTTCTTT.